This paragraph reports one TCR beta chain. This sample is part of a study of shared clonotypes between healthy human individuals. Assay used: immunoSEQ multiplex PCR; TCRdb lists only in-frame clones, some missing. The table shows 950,000 to 1,100,000 clones, with more than 65% occurring only once. CDR1 is LNHDA and CDR2 is SQIVND in the germline V gene (reference sequence). This CDR3 is built from 12 residues. V dropped 4 bases and J dropped 6 bases, with 10 bases sitting between them. This receptor was taken from a man aged 18 to 29 in good health. Source material: memory CD4+ T cells sorted from blood. The subset: CD45RA-negative fraction. This chain links TRBV19 with TRBJ2-7; D is uncertain. The CDR3 DNA reads TGTGCCAGTAGTAACACGAGGTCCGAGCAGTACTTC. It is translated as CASSNTRSEQYF.